The clone carrying this T cell receptor (beta chain) was observed a handful of times. The data stem from a study of blood T cell repertoires in COVID-19. Study context: Both acute and convalescent COVID-19 samples were obtained from the United States, Italy and Spain. PBMCs, B-cell-depleted T cells, or T cells were the source of the cDNA or gDNA that made up the material.

Methods used by the authors: Using reference gene primer amplification, nucleated cell counts were estimated. Sequencing used immunoSEQ multiplex PCR; TCRdb keeps in-frame clones, though not all of them. V and J calls and clone size are those listed in that table; D and trimming were worked out from the DNA. Among 120,000 or so clones listed, more than 90% were seen once. There are 15 residues in the CDR3. The rearrangement joins TRBV21-1 to TRBJ1-1; the table's D call of TRBD1 was not tested on the DNA. TRBV21-1 is labeled a pseudogene. This receptor was obtained from a man in his fifties with active COVID-19. The sequencing input was peripheral blood. The CDR3 region is CASSNKTGVNTEAFF. The CDR3 DNA follows: TGTGCCAGCAGCAACAAGACAGGGGTGAACACTGAAGCTTTCTTT.